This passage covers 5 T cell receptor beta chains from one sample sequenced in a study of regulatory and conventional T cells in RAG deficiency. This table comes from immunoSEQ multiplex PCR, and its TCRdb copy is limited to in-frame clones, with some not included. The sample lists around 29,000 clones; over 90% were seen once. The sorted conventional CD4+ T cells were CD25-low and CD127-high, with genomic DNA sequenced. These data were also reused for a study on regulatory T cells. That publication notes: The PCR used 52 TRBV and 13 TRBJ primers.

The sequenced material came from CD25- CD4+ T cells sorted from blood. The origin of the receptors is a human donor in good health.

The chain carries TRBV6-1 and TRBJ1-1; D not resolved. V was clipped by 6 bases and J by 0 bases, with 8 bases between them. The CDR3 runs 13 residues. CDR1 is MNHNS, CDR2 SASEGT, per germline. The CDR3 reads CASSQVVNTEAFF. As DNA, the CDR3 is TGTGCCAGCAGCCAGGTCGTGAACACTGAAGCTTTCTTT.

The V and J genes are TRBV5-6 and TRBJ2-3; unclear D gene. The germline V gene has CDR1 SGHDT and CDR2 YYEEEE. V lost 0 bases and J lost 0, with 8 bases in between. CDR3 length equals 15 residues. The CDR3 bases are TGTGCCAGCAGCTTGGGGCGGTCTAGCACAGATACGCAGTATTTT. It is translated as CASSLGRSSTDTQYF.

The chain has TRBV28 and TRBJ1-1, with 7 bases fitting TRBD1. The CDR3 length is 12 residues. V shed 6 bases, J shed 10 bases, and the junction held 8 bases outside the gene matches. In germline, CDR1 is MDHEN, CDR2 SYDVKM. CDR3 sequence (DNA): TGTGCCAGCAGCCAACCGACAGGGAGAGCTTTCTTT. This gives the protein CASSQPTGRAFF.

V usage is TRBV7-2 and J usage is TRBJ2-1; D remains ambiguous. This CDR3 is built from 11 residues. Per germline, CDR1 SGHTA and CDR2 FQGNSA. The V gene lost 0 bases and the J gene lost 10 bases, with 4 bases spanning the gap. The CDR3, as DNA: TGTGCCAGCAGCTTAGCGCGGGAGCAGTTCTTC. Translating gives CASSLAREQFF. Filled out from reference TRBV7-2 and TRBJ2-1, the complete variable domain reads GAGVSQSPSNKVTEKGKDVELRCDPISGHTALYWYRQSLGQGLEFLIYFQGNSAPDKSGLPSDRFSAERTGGSVSTLTIQRTQQEDSAVYLCASSLAREQFFGPGTRLTVL.

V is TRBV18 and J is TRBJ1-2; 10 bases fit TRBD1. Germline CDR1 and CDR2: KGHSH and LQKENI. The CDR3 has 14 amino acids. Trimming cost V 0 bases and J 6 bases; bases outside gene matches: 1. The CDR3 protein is CASSPPGTGDGYTF. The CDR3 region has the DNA TGTGCCAGCTCACCACCTGGGACAGGGGATGGCTACACCTTC.